This TCR beta chain was sequenced in a study of PD-L1 blockade in urothelial cancer. Across the study: Blood drawn 3 weeks (second dose) and 6 weeks after treatment start was analyzed. Each blood sample yielded a median of about 150,000 T cells.

Clones were sequenced by immunoSEQ multiplex PCR, and TCRdb holds only the in-frame ones, with some missing. The data show about 72,000 clones, 85% to 90% seen once. The time point here: pretreatment peripheral blood. V was clipped by 5 bases and J by 7 bases; unmatched bases: 1. CDR3 length equals 15 residues. Per the germline V gene, CDR1 is MGHRA and CDR2 is YSYEKL. The V call is TRBV4-1, the J call TRBJ2-2, with 16 bases matching TRBD2. This sequence originates from a man in his sixties or seventies with urothelial cancer. Material: PBMCs, obtained around atezolizumab (anti-PD-L1) treatment. This CDR3 reads CASSGTSGRGGELFF. CDR3 nucleotides: TGCGCCAGCAGCGGGACTAGCGGGAGGGGCGGGGAGCTGTTTTTT.